A selection of T cell receptor beta chains follows, all from one sample in a study of T cell repertoires in cytomegalovirus infection. TCRdb re-called the reads through MiXCR, storing one row per CDR3 protein. The data contain 560,000 or so distinct CDR3 sequences, 16% of them singletons. Sequenced material: CD8+ T cells from PBMCs. These receptors came from a human donor in good health (CMV status not recorded). Some clones in this sample may be carry-over from other donors' samples. Each CDR3 is given with its conserved first and last residue. Each record gives: CDR3 protein, CDR3 DNA, D gene, V gene, J gene, clone size. D genes are given only for firm matches. Clone size, where shown, is once, few, many, or a class for clones that have expanded.

CASSSGTHYEQYF	TGTGCCAGCAGCTCCGGGACACACTACGAGCAGTACTTC	-	TRBV7-9	TRBJ2-7	many
CASQDTTGVGYEQYF	TGTGCCAGCCAGGACACGACAGGGGTTGGCTACGAGCAGTACTTC	TRBD1	TRBV19	TRBJ2-7	-
CASWGPGAGGHYPSYNEQFF	TGTGCCAGCTGGGGACCGGGAGCGGGGGGGCACTACCCTTCCTACAATGAGCAGTTCTTC	TRBD2	TRBV7-9	TRBJ2-1	many
CSALGTSGSWEQYF	TGCAGTGCTCTGGGGACTAGCGGGAGTTGGGAGCAGTACTTC	TRBD2	TRBV20-1	TRBJ2-7	-
CSVEGGVLAKNIQYF	TGCAGCGTTGAAGGGGGGGTACTAGCCAAAAACATTCAGTACTTC	-	TRBV29-1	TRBJ2-4	-
CASSLEGTGFTDTQYF	TGTGCCAGCAGCTTGGAGGGGACAGGGTTCACAGATACGCAGTATTTT	TRBD1	TRBV5-5	TRBJ2-3	few
CASSHKRGPYEQYF	TGTGCCAGCAGTCACAAGCGGGGGCCCTACGAGCAGTACTTC	TRBD2	TRBV14	TRBJ2-7	-
CASSLVGASRETQYF	TGTGCCAGCAGCTTAGTGGGGGCGTCTCGGGAGACCCAGTACTTC	-	TRBV7-8	TRBJ2-5	many
CASEGRDRVKGEQFF	TGTGCCAGCGAAGGACGGGACAGGGTTAAGGGTGAGCAGTTCTTC	TRBD1	TRBV9	TRBJ2-1	few
CASSLIRESAGELFF	TGTGCCAGCAGTTTAATACGGGAGTCGGCCGGGGAGCTGTTTTTT	-	TRBV27	TRBJ2-2	many
CATSETADYGYTF	TGTGCCACTAGTGAGACGGCGGATTATGGCTACACCTTC	-	TRBV2	TRBJ1-2	few
CASSLSGLATGELFF	TGTGCCAGCAGTTTGTCGGGACTAGCCACCGGGGAGCTGTTTTTT	TRBD2	TRBV28	TRBJ2-2	few
CASSQDREGDQPQHF	TGTGCCAGCAGCCAAGACAGGGAGGGGGATCAGCCCCAGCATTTT	-	TRBV4-2	TRBJ1-5	once
CASSQDYRAGDEQFF	TGTGCCAGCAGCCAAGACTACCGGGCAGGCGATGAGCAGTTCTTC	-	TRBV3-1	TRBJ2-1	-
CASRIVPEGYNEQFF	TGTGCCAGCAGGATAGTTCCCGAGGGGTACAATGAGCAGTTCTTC	-	TRBV7-8	TRBJ2-1	many
CSVESGRYEQYF	TGCAGCGTTGAAAGCGGGAGGTACGAGCAGTACTTC	TRBD2	TRBV29-1	TRBJ2-7	few
CATSQGLRTGNSGNTIYF	TGTGCCACCAGCCAAGGACTACGGACAGGGAACTCTGGCAACACCATATATTTT	TRBD1	TRBV14	TRBJ1-3	-
CASSIGYSYEQYF	TGTGCCAGTAGTATAGGATACTCCTACGAGCAGTACTTC	-	TRBV19	TRBJ2-7	-
CASSSGLSNEQFF	TGTGCCAGCAGCTCGGGACTGTCCAATGAGCAGTTCTTC	-	TRBV7-9	TRBJ2-1	many
CASSLDPSGSWTDTQYF	TGCGCCAGCAGCTTGGATCCTAGCGGGAGTTGGACAGATACGCAGTATTTT	TRBD2	TRBV5-1	TRBJ2-3	many
CASSLLGSGRYEQYF	TGTGCCAGCAGCCTGCTGGGGAGCGGGAGATACGAGCAGTACTTC	TRBD2	TRBV5-6	TRBJ2-7	few
CASSEGLRGTGTEAFF	TGTGCCAGCAGTGAGGGTCTTAGGGGAACGGGAACTGAAGCTTTCTTT	-	TRBV6-1	TRBJ1-1	many
CASGLPPHSEAFF	TGTGCTAGTGGTTTGCCCCCCCACTCTGAAGCTTTCTTT	-	TRBV12-5	TRBJ1-1	-